The next 2 T cell receptor beta chains were all read from a single sample in a study of cytomegalovirus exposure and HLA in healthy donors. PCR was performed using 60 Vbeta and 13 Jbeta primers. Only in-frame clones appear in the TCRdb table, and some are missing; sequencing was by immunoSEQ multiplex PCR. In the table there are around 100,000 clones, nearly 80% of which are singletons. Material: PBMCs. All receptors come from a man in his 60s in good health and CMV-seropositive.

The gene calls are TRBV6-5 and TRBJ1-2; D uncertain. The CDR3 spans 15 residues. CDR1 is MNHEY and CDR2 is SVGAGI in the germline V gene. Trimming cost V 7 bases and J 0 bases, with 15 bases left between them. The CDR3 sequence is CASNSIGEANYGYTF. The CDR3 DNA is TGTGCCAGCAACTCTATCGGGGAAGCTAACTATGGCTACACCTTC.

This clone has more than one count but fewer than ten. This chain links TRBV6-5 with TRBJ2-1, with D possibly being TRBD2 (5 bases). Trimming took 0 bases from V and 3 from J, leaving 9 bases between them. Germline assignment: CDR1 MNHEY and CDR2 SVGAGI. The CDR3 spans 15 residues. This chain's CDR3 is CASSYSREIYNEQFF. The CDR3 DNA sequence: TGTGCCAGCAGTTACTCGAGGGAAATCTACAATGAGCAGTTCTTC.